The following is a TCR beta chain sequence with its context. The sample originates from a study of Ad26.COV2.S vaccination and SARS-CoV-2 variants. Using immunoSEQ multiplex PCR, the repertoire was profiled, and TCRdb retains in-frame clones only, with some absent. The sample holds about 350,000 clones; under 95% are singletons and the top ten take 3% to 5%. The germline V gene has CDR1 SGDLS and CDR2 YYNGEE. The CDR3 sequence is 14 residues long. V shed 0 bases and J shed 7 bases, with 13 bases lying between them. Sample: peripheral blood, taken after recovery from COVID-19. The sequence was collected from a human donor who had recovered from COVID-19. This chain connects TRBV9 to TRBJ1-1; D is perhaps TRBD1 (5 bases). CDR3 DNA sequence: TGTGCCAGCAGCGTAGACGGGGGGTTCGATGAAGCTTTCTTT. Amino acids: CASSVDGGFDEAFF.